Reported below is one TCR beta chain. Its antigen remains unidentified. No much larger clone is present one base from it, and per-base qualities are unavailable. The sample's time point label, decoded: week 3, after first cycle of checkpoint inhibitor. Blood samples were collected before treatment (T0) and at week 3 (W3), after the first cycle of checkpoint blockade. Except for a couple of patients with rapid clinical progression, response was assessed 12 weeks after the first infusion by RECIST 1.1; disease control meant complete response, partial response or stable disease. Patients with prior systemic cancer treatment, concomitant immunosuppressant therapy or synchronous other active malignancies were excluded. Bulk PBMC and plasma cell-free DNA were both sequenced for TCR beta so that circulating cells and T cell turnover could be tracked. PBMC were isolated from blood with Lymphoprep and SepMate tubes, followed by red cell lysis. QIAamp DNA Blood Mini kits were used to extract DNA from PBMC and sorted T cell subsets.

Taken from the germline V gene, the CDR1 and CDR2 loops are MNHEY and SVGAGI. The V end gives up 6 bases and the J end 6 bases, leaving 8 bases in the junction not matched to a gene. The CDR3 spans 15 residues, from the cysteine through the phenylalanine. Here the CDR3 DNA is all that survives: 45 bases in frame from base 1. Every bulk PBMC sample had a fixed 350 ng of DNA loaded. TCR beta CDR3 sequences were amplified from genomic DNA using the immunoSEQ TCRb Assay kit according to manufacturer instructions. The KAPA Library Quantification Kit for Illumina platforms was used to quantify the pooled libraries by qPCR. Sequencing of the pooled libraries was done on an Illumina NextSeq 500, with clustering at roughly 0.55-1.2 pM. The paper's processing steps were these. The TCR data were analyzed using immunoSEQ ANALYZER and the R LymphoSeq package. A rearrangement efficiency score was calculated as productive divided by the sum of productive and non-productive CDR3 sequences. Clonality was measured with the Gini coefficient and diversity with the Renyi index at alpha=1, and both measures were compared pairwise between timepoints within each patient. In LymphoSeq, clonal relatedness was computed with an edit distance of 3 and repertoire similarity was computed with the Bhattacharyya coefficient. Linear discriminant analysis on week-3 changes in clonality and diversity was built with the R MASS and caret packages to classify response. The source is immuneACCESS, and TCRdb retained only in-frame sequences with V and J called. Part of the clones is not carried over; for the studies checked, unresolved V genes explain less than half of this, and the remainder is unexplained. Clone size and the V and J calls come from that table; the DNA yielded D and trimming. The sample has over 9,000 clones on record, 84% of them singletons. The ten biggest clones cover around a sixth of the sample.

This sample stems from a study of blood T cell dynamics during melanoma immunotherapy (dated by TCRdb to about 2020). About the study as a whole: The patients had metastatic melanoma and were given first-line pembrolizumab or nivolumab plus ipilimumab as standard of care in the United Kingdom. To find early correlates of response, the study profiled the peripheral T cell receptor repertoires of patients with metastatic melanoma both before and after one cycle of checkpoint inhibitor therapy. The training cohort consisted of consecutive patients, while an additional independent group of patients from the same centre was pooled to form an external validation set.

Here is what the overall study found, with its caveats: Whether the T cell clones behind the repertoire changes were melanoma-specific or instead reflected general immune activation was something the study could not determine. The relatively small sample size was recognized as a factor that could limit how well the results generalize. Patients who later achieved disease control showed a bifurcated PBMC repertoire reorganization at W3, with increased clonality or increased diversity, unlike progressors.

Rearrangement joined TRBV6-5 to TRBJ2-2; TRBD1 aligns with 9 central bases. This specimen consisted of blood, obtained from a patient treated with checkpoint blockade. This clonotype originated in a human donor with melanoma. This receptor carries the CDR3 CASSRQGVLAGELFF. The sequenced DNA: TGTGCCAGCAGCCGACAGGGGGTCTTGGCCGGGGAGCTGTTTTTT.